This T cell receptor (beta chain) was sequenced in a study of blood T cell repertoires in COVID-19. Across the study: The analysed material was cDNA or gDNA that came from T cells, B-cell-depleted T cells, or PBMCs.

Trimming pared 6 bases from V and 0 bases from J, leaving 15 bases between. The CDR3 is 16 amino acids. Germline V gene sequence: CDR1 MNHEY, CDR2 SMNVEV (reference sequence). Method: immunoSEQ multiplex PCR; TCRdb's copy keeps in-frame clones and lacks some. Found here are approximately 25,000 clones, over 75% of them singletons; the top ten hold about 8%. Sequenced sample: peripheral blood. This chain uses TRBV27 with TRBJ1-3, with a possible D match to TRBD1 (6 bases). The origin of this receptor is a man between 50 and 59 years old with active COVID-19. The CDR3 loop is CASRGGDMGSGNTIYF. In DNA form, the CDR3 reads TGTGCCAGCAGAGGGGGGGACATGGGCTCTGGAAACACCATATATTTT.